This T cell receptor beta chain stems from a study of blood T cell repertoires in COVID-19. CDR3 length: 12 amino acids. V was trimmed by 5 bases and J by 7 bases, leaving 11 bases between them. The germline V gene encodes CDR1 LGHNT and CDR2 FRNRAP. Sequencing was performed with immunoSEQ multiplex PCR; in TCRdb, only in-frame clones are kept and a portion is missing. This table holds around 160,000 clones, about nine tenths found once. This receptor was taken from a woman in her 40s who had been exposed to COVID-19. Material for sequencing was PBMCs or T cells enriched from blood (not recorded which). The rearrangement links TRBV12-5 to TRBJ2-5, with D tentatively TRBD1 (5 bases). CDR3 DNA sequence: TGTGCTAGTGGTCGTGATACAGGGACCCAGTACTTC. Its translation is CASGRDTGTQYF.